The rows below give T cell receptor beta chains drawn from one sample of a study of shared clonotypes between healthy human individuals. Clones were read by immunoSEQ multiplex PCR, and TCRdb kept only the in-frame ones, dropping some. The sample lists around 1,900,000 clones; 85% to 95% were seen once. The sample consisted of naive CD8+ T cells from PBMCs. These receptors all stem from a man between 18 and 29 years old in good health. Some clones in this sample may be carry-over from other donors' samples. The CDR3 runs from the conserved cysteine through the conserved F or W. The D gene is left open where the match is weak. Size values are once, few and many counts, or a class for expanded clones, and some rows have none.

TRBV6-1,-,TRBJ2-7,-,CASSDWVGPREQYF,TGTGCCAGCAGTGATTGGGTAGGACCGCGCGAGCAGTACTTC
TRBV27,-,TRBJ1-3,-,CASSLSGVAGNTIYF,TGTGCCAGCAGTTTATCTGGGGTAGCTGGAAACACCATATATTTT
TRBV10-3,once,TRBJ2-7,-,CAISESPQGTYEQYF,TGTGCCATCAGTGAGTCCCCACAGGGAACCTACGAGCAGTACTTC
TRBV4-1,once,TRBJ2-5,TRBD2,CASSQVAGGETQYF,TGCGCCAGCAGCCAAGTAGCGGGTGGAGAGACCCAGTACTTC
TRBV9,once,TRBJ2-1,TRBD2,CASSPGGRASSYNEQFF,TGTGCCAGCAGCCCCGGTGGGAGGGCGAGCTCCTACAATGAGCAGTTCTTC
TRBV27,-,TRBJ2-7,-,CASLPSGDLTYEQYF,TGTGCCAGCCTCCCCTCGGGGGATCTTACCTACGAGCAGTACTTC
TRBV29-1,-,TRBJ1-2,TRBD1,CSGGQGGGYTF,TGCAGCGGGGGACAGGGCGGGGGCTACACCTTC
TRBV6-1,-,TRBJ2-2,-,CASSEAQGQLNTGELFF,TGTGCCAGCAGTGAAGCACAAGGACAGCTTAACACCGGGGAGCTGTTTTTT
TRBV28,-,TRBJ2-7,-,CASSFRLRPYEQYF,TGTGCCAGCAGTTTTCGCCTGAGACCCTACGAGCAGTACTTC
TRBV7-6,once,TRBJ2-7,TRBD2,CASSLDPERGHTYEQYF,TGTGCCAGCAGCTTAGATCCTGAGCGGGGGCACACCTACGAGCAGTACTTC
TRBV5-4,-,TRBJ1-1,-,CASSLGVGNEAFF,TGTGCCAGCAGCTTGGGTGTGGGCAATGAAGCTTTCTTT
TRBV19,-,TRBJ2-1,-,CASSTDRRHYNEQFF,TGTGCCAGTAGTACAGACAGGCGGCACTACAATGAGCAGTTCTTC
TRBV27,-,TRBJ2-7,TRBD2,CASRLAGTYEQYF,TGTGCCAGCAGACTAGCGGGGACCTACGAGCAGTACTTC
TRBV19,-,TRBJ2-2,-,CASTEIRWGTGELFF,TGTGCCAGTACAGAGATCCGATGGGGCACCGGGGAGCTGTTTTTT
TRBV14,once,TRBJ2-7,-,CASSFRDSEQYF,TGTGCCAGCAGCTTCCGGGACTCCGAGCAGTACTTC
TRBV15,-,TRBJ2-7,-,CATSTFLGGALEQYF,TGTGCCACCAGCACCTTCCTAGGAGGGGCCCTCGAGCAGTACTTC
TRBV27,-,TRBJ2-1,TRBD2,CASSLLAGGPWNEQFF,TGTGCCAGCAGTTTATTGGCGGGAGGGCCTTGGAATGAGCAGTTCTTC
TRBV4-1,-,TRBJ1-5,-,CASSPRTERAPQHF,TGCGCCAGCAGCCCGCGGACTGAACGGGCTCCCCAGCATTTT
TRBV5-6,-,TRBJ2-7,-,CASSPRFGSYEQYF,TGTGCCAGCAGCCCGCGGTTCGGGTCCTACGAGCAGTACTTC
TRBV7-9,-,TRBJ1-1,-,CASSLDNMNTEAFF,TGTGCCAGCAGCTTAGATAATATGAACACTGAAGCTTTCTTT
TRBV5-1,-,TRBJ2-1,-,CASSLTPPPAEQFF,TGCGCCAGCAGCCTAACCCCACCACCGGCTGAGCAGTTCTTC
TRBV27,-,TRBJ1-1,-,CASSFEGMNTEAFF,TGTGCCAGCAGTTTCGAGGGGATGAACACTGAAGCTTTCTTT
TRBV25-1,few,TRBJ1-1,TRBD1,CASSAGGRRAFF,TGTGCCAGCAGTGCAGGGGGGCGTAGGGCTTTCTTT
TRBV2,once,TRBJ2-7,TRBD1,CASSERDRGYEQYF,TGTGCCAGCAGTGAAAGGGACAGGGGTTACGAGCAGTACTTC
TRBV9,-,TRBJ2-3,TRBD2,CASSPGLAGYTDTQYF,TGTGCCAGCAGCCCGGGACTAGCGGGATACACAGATACGCAGTATTTT
TRBV28,-,TRBJ2-7,-,CASIPGVGHGKNYEQYF,TGTGCCAGCATCCCGGGGGTAGGTCACGGTAAGAACTACGAGCAGTACTTC
TRBV7-2,-,TRBJ1-1,TRBD1,CASSFRSGGVEAFF,TGTGCCAGCAGCTTCCGGTCAGGGGGAGTTGAAGCTTTCTTT
TRBV19,once,TRBJ1-1,TRBD1,CASSGRTGGTEAFF,TGTGCCAGTAGTGGCCGGACAGGGGGCACTGAAGCTTTCTTT
TRBV7-2,-,TRBJ2-1,TRBD2,CASSRSGEPYNEQFF,TGTGCCAGCAGCCGAAGCGGGGAGCCCTACAATGAGCAGTTCTTC
TRBV5-8,once,TRBJ1-2,-,CASSLGTVGYTF,TGTGCCAGCAGCTTGGGGACAGTCGGCTACACCTTC
TRBV29-1,-,TRBJ2-1,TRBD2,CSVEAGLAPSPSYNEQFF,TGCAGCGTTGAGGCGGGACTAGCGCCGTCACCCTCCTACAATGAGCAGTTCTTC